This T cell receptor (beta chain) was sequenced for a study of blood T cell repertoires in COVID-19. Study-wide background: Acute and convalescent COVID-19 samples came from the United States, Italy and Spain.

This clone was recorded once. J was trimmed by 2 bases and V by 4 bases; bases with no gene match: 5. CDR3 length: 17 residues. CDR1 is SGHRS and CDR2 is YFSETQ in the germline V gene. The table came from immunoSEQ multiplex PCR; TCRdb's copy has only in-frame clones and leaves some out. The sample has fewer than 300,000 clones, 83% seen once; the top ten hold approximately 5.3%. The material sequenced was peripheral blood. The chain has TRBV5-1 and TRBJ2-2; 13 nucleotides align to TRBD2. This TCR was sampled from a man older than 75 with acute or convalescent COVID-19. CDR3 region: CASSVGLAGLNTGELFF. In DNA, the CDR3 is TGCGCCAGCAGCGTGGGACTAGCGGGGCTAAACACCGGGGAGCTGTTTTTT. Full variable domain (missing parts from reference TRBV5-1 and TRBJ2-2): KAGVTQTPRYLIKTRGQQVTLSCSPISGHRSVSWYQQTPGQGLQFLFEYFSETQRNKGNFPGRFSGRQFSNSRSEMNVSTLELGDSALYLCASSVGLAGLNTGELFFGEGSRLTVL.